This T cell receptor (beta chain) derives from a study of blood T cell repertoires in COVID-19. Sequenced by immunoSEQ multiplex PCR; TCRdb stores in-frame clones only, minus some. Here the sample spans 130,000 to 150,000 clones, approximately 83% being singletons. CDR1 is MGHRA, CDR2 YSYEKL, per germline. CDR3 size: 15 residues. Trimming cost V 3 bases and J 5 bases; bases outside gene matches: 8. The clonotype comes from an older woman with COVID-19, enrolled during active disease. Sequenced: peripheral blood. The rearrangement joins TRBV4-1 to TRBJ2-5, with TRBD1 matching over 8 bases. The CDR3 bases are TGCGCCAGCAGCCAGATAACAGGGGGAGGTGAGACCCAGTACTTC. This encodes CASSQITGGGETQYF.